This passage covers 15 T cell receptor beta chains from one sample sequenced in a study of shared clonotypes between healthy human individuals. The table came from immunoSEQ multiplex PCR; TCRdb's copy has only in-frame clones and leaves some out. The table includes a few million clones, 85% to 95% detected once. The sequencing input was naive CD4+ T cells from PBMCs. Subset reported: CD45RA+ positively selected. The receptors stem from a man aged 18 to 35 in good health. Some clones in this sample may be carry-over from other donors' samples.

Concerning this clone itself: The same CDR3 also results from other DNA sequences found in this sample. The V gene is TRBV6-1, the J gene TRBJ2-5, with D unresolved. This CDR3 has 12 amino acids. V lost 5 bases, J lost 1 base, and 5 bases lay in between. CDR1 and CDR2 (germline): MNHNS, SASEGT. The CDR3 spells CASSPLQETQYF. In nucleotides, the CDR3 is TGTGCCAGCAGTCCCCTCCAAGAGACCCAGTACTTC.

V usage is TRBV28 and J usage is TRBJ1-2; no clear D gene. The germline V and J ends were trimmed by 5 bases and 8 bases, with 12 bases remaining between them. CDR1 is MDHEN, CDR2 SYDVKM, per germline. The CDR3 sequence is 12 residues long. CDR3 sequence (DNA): TGTGCCAGCAGTCCCCGGGTGGAGGGCTACACCTTC. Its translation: CASSPRVEGYTF.

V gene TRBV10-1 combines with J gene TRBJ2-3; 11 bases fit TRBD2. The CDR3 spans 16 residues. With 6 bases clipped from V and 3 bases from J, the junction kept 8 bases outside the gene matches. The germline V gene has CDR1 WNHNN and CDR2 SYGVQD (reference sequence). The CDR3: CASSVNSGRGTDTQYF. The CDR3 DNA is TGCGCCAGCAGCGTTAATAGCGGGAGGGGTACAGATACGCAGTATTTT.

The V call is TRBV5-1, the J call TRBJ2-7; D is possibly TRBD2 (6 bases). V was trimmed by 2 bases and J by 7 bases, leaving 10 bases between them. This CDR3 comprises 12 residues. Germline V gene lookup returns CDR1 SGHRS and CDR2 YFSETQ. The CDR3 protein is CASSFAGSEQYF. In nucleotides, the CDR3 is TGCGCCAGCAGCTTTGCGGGAAGTGAGCAGTACTTC.

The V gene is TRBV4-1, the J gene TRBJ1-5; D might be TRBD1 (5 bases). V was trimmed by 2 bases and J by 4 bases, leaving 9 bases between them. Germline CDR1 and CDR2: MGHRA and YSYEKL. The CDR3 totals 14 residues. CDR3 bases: TGCGCCAGCAGCCAAATGACAGAGAATCAGCCCCAGCATTTT. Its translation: CASSQMTENQPQHF.

The CDR3, as DNA: TGTGCCAGCTCAATATATGGCGGCAGCTCCTACGAGCAGTACTTC. This translates into CASSIYGGSSYEQYF. This chain joins TRBV28 and TRBJ2-7; D is ambiguous. The CDR3 is 15 amino acids. The germline CDR1 and CDR2 sequences are MDHEN and SYDVKM. V shed 8 bases and J shed 0 bases, with 17 bases lying between them.

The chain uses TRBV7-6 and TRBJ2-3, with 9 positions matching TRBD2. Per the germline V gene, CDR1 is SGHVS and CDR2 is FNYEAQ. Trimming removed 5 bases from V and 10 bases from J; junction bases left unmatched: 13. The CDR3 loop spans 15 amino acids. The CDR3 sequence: CASSPGPAGGRAQYF. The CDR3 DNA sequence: TGTGCCAGCAGCCCGGGCCCAGCGGGAGGAAGGGCGCAGTATTTT.

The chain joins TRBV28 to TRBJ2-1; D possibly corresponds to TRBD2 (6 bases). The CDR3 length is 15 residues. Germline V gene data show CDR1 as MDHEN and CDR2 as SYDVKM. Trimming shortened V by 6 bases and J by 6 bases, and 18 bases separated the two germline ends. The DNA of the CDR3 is TGTGCCAGCAGCCTCCGGGGGTTCATAATCAATGAGCAGTTCTTC. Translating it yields CASSLRGFIINEQFF.

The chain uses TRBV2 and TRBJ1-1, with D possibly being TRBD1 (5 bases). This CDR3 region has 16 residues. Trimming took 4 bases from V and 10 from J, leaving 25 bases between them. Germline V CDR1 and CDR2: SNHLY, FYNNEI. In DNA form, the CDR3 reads TGTGCCAGCAGTGTTTTTTACCGTCAGGGTGCACTTGGAGCTTTCTTT. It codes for CASSVFYRQGALGAFF.

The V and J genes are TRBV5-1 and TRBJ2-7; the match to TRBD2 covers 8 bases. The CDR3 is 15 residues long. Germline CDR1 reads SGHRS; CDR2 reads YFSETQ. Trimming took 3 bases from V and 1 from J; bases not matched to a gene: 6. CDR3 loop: CASSSGGGYSYEQYF. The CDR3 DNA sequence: TGCGCCAGCAGCTCCGGGGGGGGCTATTCCTACGAGCAGTACTTC.

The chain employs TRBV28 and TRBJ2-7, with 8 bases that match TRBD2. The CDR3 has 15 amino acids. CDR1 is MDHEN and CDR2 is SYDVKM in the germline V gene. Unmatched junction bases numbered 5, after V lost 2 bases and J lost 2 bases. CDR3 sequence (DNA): TGTGCCAGCAGTTTAGTAGCGGGACCGACCTACGAGCAGTACTTC. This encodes CASSLVAGPTYEQYF.

The CDR3 nucleotides are TGTGCCAGCAGTTTAAGCGGGACTAGCGAGGGGACCCAGTACTTC. Protein: CASSLSGTSEGTQYF. This chain uses TRBV28 with TRBJ2-5; the match to TRBD2 covers 10 bases. Germline-derived CDR1 and CDR2 are MDHEN and SYDVKM. The CDR3 covers 15 residues. J gave up 7 bases and V 2 bases, and 7 bases lay outside the gene matches.

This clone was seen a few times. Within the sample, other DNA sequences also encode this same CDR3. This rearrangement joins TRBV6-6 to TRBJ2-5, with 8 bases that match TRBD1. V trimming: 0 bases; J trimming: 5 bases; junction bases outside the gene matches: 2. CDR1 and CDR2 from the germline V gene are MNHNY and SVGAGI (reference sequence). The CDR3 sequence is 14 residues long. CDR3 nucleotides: TGTGCCAGCAGTTACTCAGACAGGGGTGAGACCCAGTACTTC. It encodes CASSYSDRGETQYF.

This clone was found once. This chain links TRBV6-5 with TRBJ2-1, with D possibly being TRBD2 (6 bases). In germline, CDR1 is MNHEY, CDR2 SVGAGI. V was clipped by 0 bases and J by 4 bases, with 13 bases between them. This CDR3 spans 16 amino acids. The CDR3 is CASSYSWGGVYNEQFF. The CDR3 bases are TGTGCCAGCAGTTACTCGTGGGGCGGGGTTTACAATGAGCAGTTCTTC.

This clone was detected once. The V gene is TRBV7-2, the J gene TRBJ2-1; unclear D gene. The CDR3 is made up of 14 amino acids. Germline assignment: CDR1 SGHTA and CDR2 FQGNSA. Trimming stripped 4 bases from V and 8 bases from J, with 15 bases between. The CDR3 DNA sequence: TGTGCCAGCAGCTCCCGGAGAGACTCAGATGAGCAGTTCTTC. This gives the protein CASSSRRDSDEQFF.